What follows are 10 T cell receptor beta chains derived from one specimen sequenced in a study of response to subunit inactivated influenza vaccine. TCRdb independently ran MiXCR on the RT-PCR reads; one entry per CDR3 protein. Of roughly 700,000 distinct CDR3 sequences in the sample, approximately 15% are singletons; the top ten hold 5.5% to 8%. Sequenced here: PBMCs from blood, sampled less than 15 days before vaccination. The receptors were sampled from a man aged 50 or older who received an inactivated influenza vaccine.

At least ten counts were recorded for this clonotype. The CDR3, as DNA: TGCGCCAGCAGCCAAGTAGGGCAGCGGACACCCTACGAGCAGTACTTC. Protein product: CASSQVGQRTPYEQYF. This chain connects TRBV4-1 to TRBJ2-7; D may correspond to TRBD1 or TRBD2 (5 bases each). This CDR3 contains 16 residues. V dropped 1 base and J dropped 2 bases, with 15 bases sitting between them. The V gene's germline CDR1 is MGHRA and CDR2 YSYEKL.

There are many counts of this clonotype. CDR3 sequence: CASSLGLAGADTQYF. DNA of the CDR3: TGTGCCAGCAGCTTGGGACTAGCGGGGGCAGATACGCAGTATTTT. This chain uses TRBV11-2 with TRBJ2-3; TRBD2 matches at 14 bases. CDR1 is SGHAT and CDR2 is FQNNGV in the germline V gene. There are 15 residues in the CDR3. The V segment lost 3 bases and the J segment 4 bases; nucleotides outside the gene matches: 0. Supplemented by reference TRBV11-2 and TRBJ2-3, the full variable domain reads EAGVAQSPRYKIIEKRQSVAFWCNPISGHATLYWYQQILGQGPKLLIQFQNNGVVDDSQLPKDRFSAERLKGVDSTLKIQPAKLEDSAVYLCASSLGLAGADTQYFGPGTRLTVL.

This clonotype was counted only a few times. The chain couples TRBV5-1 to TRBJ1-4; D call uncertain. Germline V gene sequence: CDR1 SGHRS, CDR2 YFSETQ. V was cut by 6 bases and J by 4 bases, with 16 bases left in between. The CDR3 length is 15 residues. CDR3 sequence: CASTRERMGNEKLFF. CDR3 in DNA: TGCGCCAGCACCCGCGAGAGGATGGGTAATGAAAAACTGTTTTTT.

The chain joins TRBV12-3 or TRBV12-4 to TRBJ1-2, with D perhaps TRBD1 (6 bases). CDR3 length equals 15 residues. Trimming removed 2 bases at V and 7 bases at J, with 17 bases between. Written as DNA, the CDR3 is TGTGCCAGCAGTTTATACTCGCGGGGGGCAGCTGGCTACACCTTC. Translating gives CASSLYSRGAAGYTF.

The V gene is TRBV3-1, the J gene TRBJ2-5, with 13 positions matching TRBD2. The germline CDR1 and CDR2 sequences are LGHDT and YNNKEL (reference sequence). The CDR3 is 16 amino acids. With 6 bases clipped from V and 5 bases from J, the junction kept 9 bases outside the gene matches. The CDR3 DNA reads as TGTGCCAGCAGGCGGACTAGCGGGGGAGTTCGGGAGACCCAGTACTTC. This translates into CASRRTSGGVRETQYF.

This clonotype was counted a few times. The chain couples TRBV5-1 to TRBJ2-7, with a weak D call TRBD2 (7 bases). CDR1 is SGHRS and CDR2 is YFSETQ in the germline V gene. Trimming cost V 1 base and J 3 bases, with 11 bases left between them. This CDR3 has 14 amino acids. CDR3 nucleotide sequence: TGCGCCAGCAGCTTGCAGGGAGGGGGCTACGAGCAGTACTTC. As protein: CASSLQGGGYEQYF.

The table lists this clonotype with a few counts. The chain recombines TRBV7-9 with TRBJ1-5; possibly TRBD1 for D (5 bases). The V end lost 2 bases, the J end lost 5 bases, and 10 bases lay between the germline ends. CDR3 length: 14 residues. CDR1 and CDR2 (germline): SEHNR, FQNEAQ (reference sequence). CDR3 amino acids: CASSLQGFDQPQHF. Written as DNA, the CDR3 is TGTGCCAGCAGCTTACAGGGTTTCGATCAGCCCCAGCATTTT.

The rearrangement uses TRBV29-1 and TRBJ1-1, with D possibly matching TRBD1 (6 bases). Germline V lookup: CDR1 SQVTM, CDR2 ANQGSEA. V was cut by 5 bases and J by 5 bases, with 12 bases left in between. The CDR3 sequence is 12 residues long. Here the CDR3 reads CSVSQGGTEAFF. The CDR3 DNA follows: TGCAGCGTTTCACAGGGTGGGACTGAAGCTTTCTTT.

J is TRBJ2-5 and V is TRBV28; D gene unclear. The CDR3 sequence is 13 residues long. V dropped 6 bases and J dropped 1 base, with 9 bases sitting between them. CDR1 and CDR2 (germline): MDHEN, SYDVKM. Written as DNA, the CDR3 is TGTGCCAGCAGGCAGGCCGTCCAAGAGACCCAGTACTTC. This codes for CASRQAVQETQYF.

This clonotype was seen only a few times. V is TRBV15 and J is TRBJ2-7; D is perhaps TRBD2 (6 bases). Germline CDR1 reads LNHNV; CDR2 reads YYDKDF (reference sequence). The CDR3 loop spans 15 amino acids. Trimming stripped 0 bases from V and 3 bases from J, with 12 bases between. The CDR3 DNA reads TGTGCCACCAGCAGAGATCTGGACTACATCTACGAGCAGTACTTC. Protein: CATSRDLDYIYEQYF. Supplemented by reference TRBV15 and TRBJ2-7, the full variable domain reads DAMVIQNPRYQVTQFGKPVTLSCSQTLNHNVMYWYQQKSSQAPKLLFHYYDKDFNNEADTPDNFQSRRPNTSFCFLDIRSPGLGDTAMYLCATSRDLDYIYEQYFGPGTRLTVT.